This section outlines one TCR beta chain sequence together with its context. Its antigen is unidentified. The ends lost 6 bases at V and 5 bases at J; junction bases unmatched: 5. CDR3 length: 13 residues. CDR1 and CDR2 (germline): SEHNR, FQNEAQ (reference sequence). This entry comes from a study of T-cell memory formation after mild COVID-19. Study-wide results and caveats: CD4+ clones that contracted lay mainly in CM and EM; CD8+ ones lay in EMRA. The study detected some responding clones in pre-infection memory, suggesting cross-reactive memory joined.

Using its own MiXCR run on the 5' RACE reads, TCRdb lists one record per CDR3 protein. This sample carries around 100,000 distinct CDR3 sequences, approximately 12% of them seen once, and the ten largest clones take about 40%. The sequence derives from a man between 18 and 35 years old who had mild COVID-19 (a few samples of this study predate the infection). Cell type and time point are not known. The sample consisted of PBMCs or a T cell subset sorted from them (not recorded which). The chain has TRBV7-9 and TRBJ2-7; 9 nucleotides match TRBD1. The CDR3: CASRQQGADEQYF. CDR3 nucleotides: TGTGCCAGCAGACAACAGGGGGCTGACGAGCAGTACTTC.